Below, 2 T cell receptor beta chains from the same sample are listed, as sequenced in a study of T cells in Graves' hyperthyroidism and ophthalmopathy. Using RNA transcripts as the source, TCR beta CDR3 regions were amplified. The HTBI primer set was used in a first-round RT-PCR of the TCR CDR3. TCRdb re-derived calls from the multiplex PCR reads in MiXCR, one entry per CDR3 protein. Of about 640,000 distinct CDR3 sequences listed, 20% are singletons. Sample: blood. The source is a man younger than 45 with Graves' ophthalmopathy.

This clonotype has ten or more counts. The V call is TRBV6-2 or TRBV6-3, the J call TRBJ2-7; TRBD2 matches 7 bases. J was trimmed by 1 base and V by 2 bases; bases with no gene match: 14. The CDR3 has 18 residues. Germline-derived CDR1 and CDR2 are MNHEY and SVGEGT. Here the CDR3 DNA reads TGTGCCAGCAGTTACCTTCGGAGCGGGAACGAGGGATCCTACGAGCAGTACTTC. Amino acids: CASSYLRSGNEGSYEQYF.

The sample holds many counts of this clonotype. The rearrangement uses TRBV5-1 and TRBJ2-1; 7 bases agree with TRBD2. The CDR3 runs to 16 residues. After removal of 0 bases from V and 0 bases from J, the junction contained 3 bases not matched to a gene. Germline CDR1 is SGHRS and CDR2 is YFSETQ. The CDR3 reads CASSLDGGSSYNEQFF. The CDR3, as DNA: TGCGCCAGCAGCTTGGACGGCGGGAGCTCCTACAATGAGCAGTTCTTC.